One sample yielded the 30 T cell receptor beta chains listed below, sequenced in a study of blood T cells in healthy people across ages. PCR was performed a second time for roughly 7 to 12 cycles using a sample-barcoded 5' primer and a J-beta primer mix. Using its own MiXCR run on the 5' RACE reads, TCRdb lists one record per CDR3 protein. The table has approximately 1.5 million distinct CDR3 sequences, approximately 43% seen once. Material: blood. The receptors were gathered from a woman under 30 in good health.

The V call is TRBV10-3, the J call TRBJ2-3; D is perhaps TRBD2 (5 bases). Germline CDR1 and CDR2: ENHRY and SYGVKD. This CDR3 comprises 11 residues. V lost 10 bases and J lost 3, with 8 bases in between. In nucleotides, the CDR3 is TGTGCCACCCTAGCTACAGATACGCAGTATTTT. This sequence encodes CATLATDTQYF.

This clonotype was seen more than once but under ten times. This rearrangement joins TRBV29-1 to TRBJ2-7; D gene unclear. Germline V gene sequence: CDR1 SQVTM, CDR2 ANQGSEA. V lost 3 bases, J lost 6 bases, and 9 bases lay in between. This CDR3 is built from 11 residues. For the CDR3, the DNA is TGCAGCGTTGAGAGTTATAGCGAGCAGTACTTC. Its translation: CSVESYSEQYF.

The J gene is TRBJ2-3, the V gene TRBV3-1; 7 bases are shared with TRBD2. V gave up 4 bases and J gave up 5 bases; unmatched junction bases: 6. This CDR3 contains 14 residues. The germline gives CDR1 LGHDT, CDR2 YNNKEL (reference sequence). CDR3 loop: CASSRVGGEDTQYF. The DNA of the CDR3 is TGTGCCAGCAGCCGCGTGGGAGGGGAAGATACGCAGTATTTT.

As regards this clonotype: A read error may be the cause here, since a much bigger clone is one base away. The gene calls are TRBV13 and TRBJ2-7, with no clear D. The J call may be wrong; the DNA end is better matched by TRBJ2-1. CDR3 length: 15 amino acids. The germline CDR1 and CDR2 sequences are PRHDT and FYEKMQ (reference sequence). CDR3 loop: CASSLGLRSSYEQFF. CDR3 DNA sequence: TGTGCCAGCAGCTTAGGCCTCCGTAGCTCCTACGAGCAGTTCTTC.

CDR3 sequence reads: CSVVGAFPGYNEQYF. The CDR3 nucleotides are TGCAGCGTCGTCGGTGCATTCCCAGGGTACAATGAGCAGTACTTC. V and J are TRBV29-1 and TRBJ2-1; tentative D call: TRBD1 (5 bases). The J call may be faulty, since TRBJ2-7 better matches the DNA end. In germline, CDR1 is SQVTM, CDR2 ANQGSEA. This CDR3 is built from 15 residues.

The J gene is TRBJ2-3, the V gene TRBV7-2; 13 nucleotides match TRBD2. Trimming removed 1 base from V and 5 bases from J; junction bases left unmatched: 3. This CDR3 comprises 16 residues. The germline V gene has CDR1 SGHTA and CDR2 FQGNSA. CDR3 sequence (DNA): TGTGCCAGCAGCTTAGGACTAGCGGGAGGTGAAGATACGCAGTATTTT. Translating gives CASSLGLAGGEDTQYF.

This sequence joins TRBV4-3 and TRBJ2-2; tentatively, D is TRBD1 or TRBD2 (5 bases each). Looked up from germline, CDR1 is LGHNA and CDR2 is YSLEER. The CDR3 is made up of 14 amino acids. V lost 4 bases to trimming and J lost 4 bases, with 10 bases between them. The CDR3 loop reads CASSRGKRTGELFF. The DNA for the CDR3 is TGCGCCAGCAGCCGGGGGAAGCGCACCGGGGAGCTGTTTTTT.

About this clonotype itself: A junction end diverges from the germline sequence, so it may reflect a read error. The V and J genes are TRBV27 and TRBJ1-2, with 7 bases fitting TRBD1. The CDR3 covers 13 residues. CDR1 is MNHEY and CDR2 is SMNVEV in the germline V gene (reference sequence). CDR3 sequence: CASRLLTGSGYTF. The CDR3 DNA reads as TGTGCCAGCAGGCTCCTGACAGGGTCCGGCTATACCTTC.

This clonotype was counted a few times. The V call is TRBV4-1, the J call TRBJ1-1; a weak D match, TRBD1 (6 bases). V lost 1 base and J lost 3, with 12 bases in between. The CDR3 extends over 15 amino acids. CDR1 is MGHRA, CDR2 YSYEKL, per germline. The CDR3 coding sequence is TGCGCCAGCAGCCAAGCAAAGGGGGAGGACACTGAAGCTTTCTTT. Translated: CASSQAKGEDTEAFF.

The chain is built from TRBV4-3 and TRBJ2-5; 9 positions match TRBD2. This CDR3 comprises 16 residues. Germline trimming cut 4 bases from V and 4 bases from J; bases unmatched to any gene: 10. Germline CDR1 is LGHNA and CDR2 is YSLEER. The DNA of the CDR3 is TGCGCCAGCAGCCGATCTCATGGCGGGGGGGTAGAGACCCAGTACTTC. It codes for CASSRSHGGGVETQYF.

The table lists this clonotype with a count of one. The junction does not match germline at one end; this may be a read error. The chain joins TRBV4-1 to TRBJ2-1, with D possibly TRBD1 on 5 matching bases. The J call may not be correct, given that the DNA end is closer to TRBJ2-7. Germline V gives CDR1 MGHRA, CDR2 YSYEKL. CDR3 length: 17 residues. The CDR3 nucleotides are TGCGCCAGCGGCCAGGGTACCGGGCTAAGCTCCTACAATGAGCAGTACTTC. This sequence encodes CASGQGTGLSSYNEQYF.

About this clonotype itself: This may stem from a read error, because a much larger clone lies one nucleotide away. For the CDR3, the DNA is TGTGCCACCCTGGACACTAACTATGGCTACACCTTC. Its translation is CATLDTNYGYTF. The rearrangement joins TRBV28 to TRBJ1-2; perhaps TRBD1 as D (5 bases). The CDR3 has 12 amino acids. Trimming took off 10 bases at V and 0 bases at J, with 9 bases between the two ends. Per germline, CDR1 MDHEN and CDR2 SYDVKM.

This clonotype was counted only a few times. The chain is built from TRBV7-2 and TRBJ2-7; D unclear. V lost 2 bases and J 2 bases, leaving 10 bases between the germline ends. The CDR3 runs to 14 residues. Germline loops: CDR1 SGHTA, CDR2 FQGNSA. The CDR3 loop is CASSLMALAYEQYF. For the CDR3, the DNA is TGTGCCAGCAGCTTAATGGCCCTAGCCTACGAGCAGTACTTC.

This chain joins TRBV4-1 and TRBJ1-2, with D unresolved. V was trimmed by 0 bases and J by 2 bases, leaving 10 bases between them. Germline V gene lookup returns CDR1 MGHRA and CDR2 YSYEKL. The CDR3 runs to 15 residues. In DNA form, the CDR3 reads TGCGCCAGCAGCCAAGAACCCGAGGCCAACTATGGCTACACCTTC. Its translation: CASSQEPEANYGYTF.

This chain joins TRBV20-1 and TRBJ2-7, with D perhaps TRBD2 (5 bases). V lost 0 bases and J 9 bases, leaving 15 bases between the germline ends. Germline V gene data show CDR1 as DFQATT and CDR2 as SNEGSKA (reference sequence). CDR3 length: 13 amino acids. The CDR3 nucleotides are TGCAGTGCTAGAGATCTAGGCCCCGAGGGGCAGTACTTC. It is translated as CSARDLGPEGQYF.

The V and J genes are TRBV7-9 and TRBJ2-1; the D is unclear. The CDR3 spans 9 residues. Germline loops: CDR1 SEHNR, CDR2 FQNEAQ (reference sequence). The germline V and J ends were trimmed by 5 bases and 8 bases, with 1 base remaining between them. DNA for the CDR3: TGTGCCAGCAGCGATGAGCAGTTCTTC. Its translation is CASSDEQFF.

The chain combines TRBV20-1 with TRBJ1-6; 9 bases map to TRBD1. Germline assignment: CDR1 DFQATT and CDR2 SNEGSKA (reference sequence). This CDR3 spans 13 amino acids. V trimming: 3 bases; J trimming: 10 bases; junction bases outside the gene matches: 4. This CDR3 reads CSARGQGGSPLHF. In DNA form, the CDR3 reads TGCAGTGCTAGGGGACAGGGTGGATCACCCCTCCACTTT.

This clonotype was detected only a few times. V usage is TRBV6-2 or TRBV6-3 and J usage is TRBJ1-5; 10 nucleotides align to TRBD1. This CDR3 comprises 15 residues. Germline-derived CDR1 and CDR2 are MNHEY and SVGEGT. With 5 bases clipped from V and 5 bases from J, the junction kept 6 bases outside the gene matches. The CDR3 reads CASSMTGGIHQPQHF. The CDR3 nucleotides read TGTGCCAGCAGTATGACAGGGGGCATCCATCAGCCCCAGCATTTT.

This sequence joins TRBV20-1 and TRBJ2-1; 8 nucleotides match TRBD2. Germline V gene data show CDR1 as DFQATT and CDR2 as SNEGSKA (reference sequence). Unmatched junction bases numbered 10, after V lost 6 bases and J lost 6 bases. The CDR3 totals 14 residues. CDR3 sequence (DNA): TGCAGTGCCTCCCGGGAAGGACTAGCCAATGAGCAGTTCTTC. Its protein product is CSASREGLANEQFF.

In regard to this clonotype: Mismatch with germline at one junction end may stem from a read error. The chain has TRBV9 and TRBJ2-7; D not resolved. TRBJ2-5 matches the DNA end more closely, so the J call is doubtful. The germline gives CDR1 SGDLS, CDR2 YYNGEE. The CDR3 has 14 residues. The CDR3 spells CGSSVGLHAETQYF. The CDR3 DNA reads as TGTGGCAGCAGCGTAGGTCTCCACGCAGAGACCCAGTACTTC.

This clonotype was recorded once. The V gene is TRBV4-1, the J gene TRBJ2-5; a weak D match, TRBD2 (5 bases). CDR3 length: 14 amino acids. Trimming shortened V by 5 bases and J by 0 bases, and 10 bases separated the two germline ends. Germline-derived CDR1 and CDR2 are MGHRA and YSYEKL. CDR3 loop: CASSDGLHQETQYF. The CDR3, as DNA: TGCGCCAGCAGCGACGGACTTCACCAAGAGACCCAGTACTTC.

This clonotype was detected only a few times. This rearrangement joins TRBV25-1 to TRBJ2-7; D is unresolved. The V end lost 3 bases, the J end lost 0 bases, and 15 bases lay between the germline ends. Germline loops: CDR1 MGHDK, CDR2 SYGVNS. The CDR3 spans 16 residues. CDR3 coding DNA: TGTGCCAGCAGTGACTCGACTGGGATAAACTCCTACGAGCAGTACTTC. This encodes CASSDSTGINSYEQYF.

This sequence joins TRBV20-1 and TRBJ2-1; perhaps TRBD1 as D (5 bases). Trimming pared 2 bases from V and 0 bases from J, leaving 14 bases between. The CDR3 is 16 residues long. Looked up from germline, CDR1 is DFQATT and CDR2 is SNEGSKA (reference sequence). Written as DNA, the CDR3 is TGCAGTGCTAGAAGGGGCAGGACAACCTCCTACAATGAGCAGTTCTTC. It specifies CSARRGRTTSYNEQFF.

In the case of this clonotype: One junction end does not reproduce the germline sequence, and a read error may be involved. This chain uses TRBV27 with TRBJ2-1, with D tentatively TRBD1 or TRBD2 (5 bases each). The CDR3 has 14 residues. Germline CDR1 and CDR2: MNHEY and SMNVEV (reference sequence). DNA for the CDR3: TGTGCCAGCAGGTCAGGGAGCTCCTGCAATGAGCAGTTCTTC. Translation: CASRSGSSCNEQFF.

This clonotype was seen more than once but under ten times. CDR3 sequence reads: CASVSGDSMNNEQFF. The CDR3 DNA reads as TGTGCCAGCGTCTCCGGGGACTCAATGAACAATGAGCAGTTCTTC. The chain couples TRBV2 to TRBJ2-1; D possibly corresponds to TRBD2 (6 bases). This CDR3 is 15 amino acids long. Trimming shortened V by 8 bases and J by 5 bases, and 19 bases separated the two germline ends. CDR1 SNHLY and CDR2 FYNNEI come from the germline V gene.

This clonotype was found a few times. The chain joins TRBV29-1 to TRBJ2-1; D remains ambiguous. CDR1 and CDR2 from the germline V gene are SQVTM and ANQGSEA. This CDR3 spans 15 amino acids. The V gene lost 3 bases and the J gene lost 0 bases, with 12 bases spanning the gap. The DNA of the CDR3 is TGCAGCGTTGATGGCCAGCTCAGCTCCTACAATGAGCAGTTCTTC. Its protein product is CSVDGQLSSYNEQFF.

The sample holds one count of this clonotype. J is TRBJ2-1 and V is TRBV24-1; the D is unclear. The J call may be in error: the DNA end matches TRBJ2-7 better. Germline V gene data show CDR1 as KGHDR and CDR2 as SFDVKD. The CDR3 runs to 16 residues. CDR3 sequence reads: CATSDPTPGNYNEQYF. The DNA for the CDR3 is TGTGCCACCAGTGATCCCACCCCCGGAAACTACAATGAGCAGTACTTC.

The CDR3 bases are TGTGCCAGCAGTTTATCTTGGGCGGGCCCCTACGAGCAGTACTTC. The encoded protein is CASSLSWAGPYEQYF. This rearrangement joins TRBV28 to TRBJ2-7; TRBD2 might be the D (5 bases). The germline V and J ends were trimmed by 1 base and 2 bases, with 12 bases remaining between them. This CDR3 comprises 15 residues. Germline V gene lookup returns CDR1 MDHEN and CDR2 SYDVKM.

This chain links TRBV11-2 with TRBJ2-5, with 7 bases identical to TRBD1. Germline CDR1 SGHAT, CDR2 FQNNGV. The CDR3 has 13 residues. J gave up 4 bases and V 8 bases, and 7 bases lay outside the gene matches. The CDR3 DNA follows: TGTGCCAGCCGAGGCGCAGGGGGAGAGACCCAGTACTTC. Translated, it gives CASRGAGGETQYF.

The chain employs TRBV21-1 and TRBJ2-5. TRBV21-1 is classified as a pseudogene. CDR3 length: 13 amino acids. CDR3 nucleotides: TGTGCCAGTCAGGAGGTAGGCCGTGAGACCCAGTACTTC. This codes for CASQEVGRETQYF.